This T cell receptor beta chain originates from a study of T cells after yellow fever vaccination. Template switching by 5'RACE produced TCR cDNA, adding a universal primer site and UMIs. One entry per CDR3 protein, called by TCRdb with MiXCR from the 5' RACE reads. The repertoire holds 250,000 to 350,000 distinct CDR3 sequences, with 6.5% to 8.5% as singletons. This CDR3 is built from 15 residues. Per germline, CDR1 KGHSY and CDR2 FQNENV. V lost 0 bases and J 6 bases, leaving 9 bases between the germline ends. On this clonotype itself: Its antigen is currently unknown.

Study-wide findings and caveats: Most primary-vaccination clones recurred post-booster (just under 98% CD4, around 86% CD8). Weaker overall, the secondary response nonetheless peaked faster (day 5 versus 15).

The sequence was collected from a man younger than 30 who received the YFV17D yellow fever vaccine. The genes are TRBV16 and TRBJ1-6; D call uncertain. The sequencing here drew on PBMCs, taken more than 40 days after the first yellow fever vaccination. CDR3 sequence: CASSQSLRLNSPLHF. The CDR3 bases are TGTGCCAGCAGCCAATCGCTGAGACTTAATTCACCCCTCCACTTT. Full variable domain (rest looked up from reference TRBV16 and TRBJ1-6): GEEVAQTPKHLVRGEGQKAKLYCAPIKGHSYVFWYQQVLKNEFKFLISFQNENVFDETGMPKERFSAKCLPNSPCSLEIQATKLEDSAVYFCASSQSLRLNSPLHFGNGTRLTVT.